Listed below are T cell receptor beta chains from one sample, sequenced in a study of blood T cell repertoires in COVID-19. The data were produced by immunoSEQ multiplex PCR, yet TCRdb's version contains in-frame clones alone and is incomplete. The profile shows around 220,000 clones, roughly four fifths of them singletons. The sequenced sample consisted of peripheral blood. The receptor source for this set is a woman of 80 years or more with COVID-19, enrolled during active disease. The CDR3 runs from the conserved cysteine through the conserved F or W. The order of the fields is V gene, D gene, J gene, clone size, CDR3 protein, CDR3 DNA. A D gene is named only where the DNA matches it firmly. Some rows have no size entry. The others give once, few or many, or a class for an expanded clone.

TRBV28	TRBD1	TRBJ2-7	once	CASSSGQGVDEQYF	TGTGCCAGCAGCTCGGGACAGGGGGTAGACGAGCAGTACTTC
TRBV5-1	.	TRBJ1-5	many	CASSLAGGNQPQHF	TGCGCCAGCAGCTTGGCGGGGGGTAATCAGCCCCAGCATTTT
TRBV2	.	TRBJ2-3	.	CASSDEGTDTQYF	TGTGCCAGCAGTGACGAGGGCACAGATACGCAGTATTTT
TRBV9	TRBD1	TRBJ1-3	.	CASSASTGVGNTIYF	TGTGCCAGCAGCGCTTCGACAGGGGTTGGAAACACCATATATTTT
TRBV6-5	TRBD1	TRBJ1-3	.	CASTKTGSSGNTIYF	TGTGCCAGCACCAAGACAGGGAGCTCTGGAAACACCATATATTTT
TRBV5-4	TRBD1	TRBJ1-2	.	CASSLVTGQGPAYGYTF	TGTGCCAGCAGCTTGGTAACGGGACAGGGCCCAGCCTATGGCTACACCTTC
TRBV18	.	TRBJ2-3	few	CASSPQRASDTQYF	TGTGCCAGCTCACCCCAGAGAGCGTCAGATACGCAGTATTTT
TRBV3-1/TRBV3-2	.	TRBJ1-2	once	CASRRTGGPPYGYTF	TGTGCCAGCAGAAGGACGGGGGGTCCCCCCTATGGCTACACCTTC
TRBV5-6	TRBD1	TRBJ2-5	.	CASSSGTGGETQYF	TGTGCCAGCAGCTCCGGGACAGGGGGGGAGACCCAGTACTTC
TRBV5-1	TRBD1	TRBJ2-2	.	CASSLQGARGTGELFF	TGCGCCAGCAGCTTACAGGGGGCGCGCGGCACCGGGGAGCTGTTTTTT
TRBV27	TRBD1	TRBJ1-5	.	CASSATGTGTQPQHF	TGTGCCAGCAGCGCTACCGGGACAGGGACTCAGCCCCAGCATTTT
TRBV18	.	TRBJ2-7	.	CASSPGGALGEQYF	TGTGCCAGCTCACCAGGGGGGGCCCTAGGGGAGCAGTACTTC
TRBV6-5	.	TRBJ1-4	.	CASSPQGLAEKLFF	TGTGCCAGCAGTCCTCAGGGGTTGGCTGAAAAACTGTTTTTT
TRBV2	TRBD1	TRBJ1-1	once	CASTPDRAPGEAFF	TGTGCCAGCACCCCAGACAGGGCCCCCGGCGAAGCTTTCTTT
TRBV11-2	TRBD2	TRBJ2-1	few	CASSRGAGGAREQFF	TGTGCCAGCAGCCGAGGGGCGGGAGGGGCGCGGGAGCAGTTCTTC
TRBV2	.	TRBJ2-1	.	CASSETANEQFF	TGTGCCAGCAGTGAGACTGCCAATGAGCAGTTCTTC
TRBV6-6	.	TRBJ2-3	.	CASTPRGGDRTDTQYF	TGTGCCAGCACTCCTAGGGGGGGGGACCGCACAGATACGCAGTATTTT
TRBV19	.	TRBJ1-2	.	CASRDRPGEGYTF	TGTGCCAGTAGAGACAGGCCAGGTGAGGGCTACACCTTC
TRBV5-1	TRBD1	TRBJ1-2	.	CASSWGQGQGYGYTF	TGCGCCAGCAGCTGGGGACAGGGCCAGGGGTATGGCTACACCTTC
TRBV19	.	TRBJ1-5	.	CASIDYPHSNQPQHF	TGTGCCAGTATCGACTACCCGCATAGCAATCAGCCCCAGCATTTT
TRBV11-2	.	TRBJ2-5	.	CASSFRETQYF	TGTGCCAGCAGCTTTCGAGAGACCCAGTACTTC
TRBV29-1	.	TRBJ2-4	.	CSVEDRGTKNIQYF	TGCAGCGTTGAAGACAGGGGAACCAAAAACATTCAGTACTTC
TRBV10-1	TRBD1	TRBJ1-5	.	CASKRTGKNQPQHF	TGCGCCAGCAAGCGGACAGGGAAGAATCAGCCCCAGCATTTT
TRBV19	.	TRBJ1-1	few	CASSMRQGYTEAFF	TGTGCCAGTAGTATGAGGCAGGGCTACACTGAAGCTTTCTTT
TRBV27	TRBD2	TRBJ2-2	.	CASSLWAGGNTGELFF	TGTGCCAGCAGTTTATGGGCGGGGGGAAACACCGGGGAGCTGTTTTTT
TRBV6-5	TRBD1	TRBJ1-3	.	CAIRSGQGTGNTIYF	TGTGCCATCCGCTCCGGACAGGGCACCGGAAACACCATATATTTT
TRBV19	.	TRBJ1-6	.	CASRDSAGNSPLHF	TGTGCCAGTAGGGACTCCGCCGGTAATTCACCCCTCCACTTT
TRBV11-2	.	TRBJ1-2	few	CASSLSPVGPGYTF	TGTGCCAGCAGCTTATCCCCGGTGGGGCCTGGCTACACCTTC
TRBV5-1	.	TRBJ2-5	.	CASSPLGSPAGETQYF	TGCGCCAGCAGCCCCCTTGGATCCCCCGCCGGGGAGACCCAGTACTTC
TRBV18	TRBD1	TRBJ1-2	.	CASSPPQGVGYGYTF	TGTGCCAGCTCACCCCCACAGGGGGTTGGGTATGGCTACACCTTC
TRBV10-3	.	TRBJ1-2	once	CAISAWASNYGYTF	TGTGCCATCAGTGCCTGGGCGTCTAACTATGGCTACACCTTC
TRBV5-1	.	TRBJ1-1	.	CASSGQGTEAFF	TGCGCCAGCAGCGGCCAGGGCACTGAAGCTTTCTTT
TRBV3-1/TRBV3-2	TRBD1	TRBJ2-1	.	CASSQDRTGGWNEQFF	TGTGCCAGCAGCCAAGATCGTACAGGGGGGTGGAATGAGCAGTTCTTC
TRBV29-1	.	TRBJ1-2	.	CSVEGGQSGYTF	TGCAGCGTTGAAGGAGGACAGTCAGGCTACACCTTC
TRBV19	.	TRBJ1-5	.	CASRDLRTVYNQPQHF	TGTGCCAGTCGAGACCTGAGAACAGTGTACAATCAGCCCCAGCATTTT
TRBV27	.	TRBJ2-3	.	CASRGGASTDTQYF	TGTGCCAGCAGAGGCGGAGCTAGCACAGATACGCAGTATTTT
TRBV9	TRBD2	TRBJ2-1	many	CASSVRAGGEWNEQFF	TGTGCCAGCAGCGTACGAGCGGGAGGCGAGTGGAATGAGCAGTTCTTC
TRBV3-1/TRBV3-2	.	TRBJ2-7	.	CASSQDIHLYEQYF	TGTGCCAGCAGCCAAGATATCCACTTATACGAGCAGTACTTC
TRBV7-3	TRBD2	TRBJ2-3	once	CASSALSGRAGDTQYF	TGTGCCAGCAGCGCCCTTAGCGGGAGGGCTGGTGATACGCAGTATTTT
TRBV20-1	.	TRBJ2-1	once	CSARWGDEQFF	TGCAGTGCTAGGTGGGGGGATGAGCAGTTCTTC
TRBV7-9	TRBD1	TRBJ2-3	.	CASSSGTVVWEDTQYF	TGTGCCAGCAGCTCAGGGACAGTGGTGTGGGAAGATACGCAGTATTTT
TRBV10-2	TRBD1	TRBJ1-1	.	CASSEQGSGGEAFF	TGCGCCAGCAGTGAACAGGGGAGTGGGGGTGAAGCTTTCTTT
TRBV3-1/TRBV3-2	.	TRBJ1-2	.	CASSQGWGTSTYGYTF	TGTGCCAGCAGCCAGGGTTGGGGCACTTCGACCTATGGCTACACCTTC
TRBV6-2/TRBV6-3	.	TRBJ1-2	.	CASSYPTRNYGYTF	TGTGCCAGCAGTTACCCAACACGTAACTATGGCTACACCTTC